The clone carrying this T cell receptor (beta chain) occurred once. The Seattle patients joined while their infection was active and were tracked longitudinally afterward. The data belong to a study of blood T cell repertoires in COVID-19. Study information: Whether acute or convalescent, the COVID-19 samples came from the United States, Italy and Spain. Sample material is recorded as cDNA or gDNA derived from T cells, B-cell-depleted T cells, or PBMCs.

The CDR3 totals 14 residues. Trimming cost V 4 bases and J 8 bases; bases outside gene matches: 10. Germline V gene lookup returns CDR1 MGHDK and CDR2 SYGVNS. In the original analysis: Nucleated cell number was recorded as an estimate derived from reference gene primer amplification. Libraries were prepared by immunoSEQ multiplex PCR; TCRdb keeps only in-frame clonotypes and omits some of them. The V and J calls and clone size come from that table; D and trimming were worked out from the DNA. The data hold about 62,000 clones, with roughly nine tenths observed a single time. Material for sequencing was peripheral blood. The gene calls are TRBV25-1 and TRBJ1-2; TRBD1 matches 7 bases. The TCR comes from a woman in her sixties with COVID-19, enrolled during active disease. The CDR3 DNA follows: TGTGCCAGCAGTGGGGGAGACAGGGAGTACGGCTACACCTTC. It specifies CASSGGDREYGYTF.